A single sample is the source of the 5 T cell receptor beta chains below, sequenced in a study of cytomegalovirus exposure and HLA in healthy donors (dated by TCRdb to the late 2010s). The protocol used for the library was the immunoSEQ multiplex PCR assay. The multiplex PCR relied on a mix of 60 forward primers for TCR Vbeta segments and 13 reverse primers for TCR Jbeta segments. TCRdb stores this immuneACCESS table with in-frame sequences only. Part of the clones is absent; in the studies checked, under half of the shortfall reflects unresolved V genes, and no reason is known for the rest. For this sample the table gives about 160,000 clones, of which roughly 78% were detected only once. The top ten constitute approximately 7.1% of the sample. Sequencing was carried out using PBMCs. These receptors were obtained from a man aged 40-50 years in good health and CMV-seropositive.

The table lists this clone with a few counts. The rearrangement joins TRBV6-6 to TRBJ2-1; 8 bases fit TRBD1. The junction had 5 bases not matched to a gene; V was cut back by 5 bases and J by 2 bases. The germline V gene encodes CDR1 MNHNY and CDR2 SVGAGI (reference sequence). This CDR3 spans 15 amino acids. The CDR3 nucleotides are TGTGCCAGCAGTATAACAGGGGGACCCTACAATGAGCAGTTCTTC. Translation gives CASSITGGPYNEQFF.

This sequence joins TRBV6-1 and TRBJ1-1; D may be TRBD1 (6 bases). Germline V gene data show CDR1 as MNHNS and CDR2 as SASEGT. There are 15 residues in the CDR3. Deletions cut 1 base from V and 5 bases from J, with 14 bases between. Here the CDR3 DNA reads TGTGCCAGCAGTGAAGTAGGGGGATGGAGAACTGAAGCTTTCTTT. Translated: CASSEVGGWRTEAFF.

The chain recombines TRBV2 with TRBJ2-7, with 10 bases that match TRBD1. CDR3 length equals 12 residues. Looked up from germline, CDR1 is SNHLY and CDR2 is FYNNEI. The V gene end was trimmed by 9 bases and the J gene end by 7 bases; junction bases not matched to a gene: 6. The CDR3 bases are TGTGCCAGGAGGGACAGGGGTCGAGAGCAGTACTTC. Its protein product is CARRDRGREQYF.

J is TRBJ2-2 and V is TRBV4-2; 9 nucleotides line up with TRBD2. Germline trimming cut 0 bases from V and 2 bases from J; bases unmatched to any gene: 7. The CDR3 has 18 residues. Per the germline V gene, CDR1 is LGHNA and CDR2 is YNFKEQ. The DNA for the CDR3 is TGTGCCAGCAGCCAAGATGCCAGCGGGGGGTCTAACACCGGGGAGCTGTTTTTT. This gives the protein CASSQDASGGSNTGELFF.

J is TRBJ1-5 and V is TRBV18; D unclear. V lost 6 bases to trimming and J lost 4 bases, with 10 bases between them. This CDR3 has 13 amino acids. The germline gives CDR1 KGHSH, CDR2 LQKENI. CDR3 sequence: CASSRERNQPQHF. CDR3 coding DNA: TGTGCCAGCTCCCGGGAGAGGAATCAGCCCCAGCATTTT.